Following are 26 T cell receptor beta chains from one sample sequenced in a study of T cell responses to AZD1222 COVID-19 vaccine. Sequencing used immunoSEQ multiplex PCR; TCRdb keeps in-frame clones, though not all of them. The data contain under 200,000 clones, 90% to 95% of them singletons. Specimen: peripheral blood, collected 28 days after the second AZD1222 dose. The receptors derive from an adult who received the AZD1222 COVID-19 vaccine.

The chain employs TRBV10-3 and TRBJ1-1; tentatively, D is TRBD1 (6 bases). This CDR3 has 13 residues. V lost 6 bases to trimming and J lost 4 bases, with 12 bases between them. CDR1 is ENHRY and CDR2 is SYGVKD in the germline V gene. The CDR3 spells CAISLDRPTEAFF. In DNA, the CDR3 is TGTGCCATCAGCTTAGACAGGCCCACTGAAGCTTTCTTT.

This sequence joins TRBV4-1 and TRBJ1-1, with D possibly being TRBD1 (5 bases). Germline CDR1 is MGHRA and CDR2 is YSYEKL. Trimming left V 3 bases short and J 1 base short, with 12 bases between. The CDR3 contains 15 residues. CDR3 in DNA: TGCGCCAGCAGCCAGGGTGGACAATGGAACACTGAAGCTTTCTTT. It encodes CASSQGGQWNTEAFF.

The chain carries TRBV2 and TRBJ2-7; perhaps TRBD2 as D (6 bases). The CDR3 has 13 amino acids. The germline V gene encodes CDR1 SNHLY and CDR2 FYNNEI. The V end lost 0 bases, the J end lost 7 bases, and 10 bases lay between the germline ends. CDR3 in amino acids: CASSEAGRREQYF. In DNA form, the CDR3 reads TGTGCCAGCAGTGAAGCGGGGAGGCGGGAGCAGTACTTC.

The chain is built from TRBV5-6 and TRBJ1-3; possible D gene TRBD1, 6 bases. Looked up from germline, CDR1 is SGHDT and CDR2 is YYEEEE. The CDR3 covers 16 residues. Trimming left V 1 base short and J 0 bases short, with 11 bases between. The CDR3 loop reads CASSLRTAGSGNTIYF. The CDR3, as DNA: TGTGCCAGCAGCTTGAGGACAGCCGGCTCTGGAAACACCATATATTTT.

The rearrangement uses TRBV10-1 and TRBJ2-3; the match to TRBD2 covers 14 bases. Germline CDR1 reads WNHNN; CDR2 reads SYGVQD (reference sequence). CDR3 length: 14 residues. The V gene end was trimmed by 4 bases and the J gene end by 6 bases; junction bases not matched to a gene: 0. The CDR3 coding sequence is TGCGCCAGCAGTGGGACTAGCGGGAGGGATACGCAGTATTTT. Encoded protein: CASSGTSGRDTQYF.

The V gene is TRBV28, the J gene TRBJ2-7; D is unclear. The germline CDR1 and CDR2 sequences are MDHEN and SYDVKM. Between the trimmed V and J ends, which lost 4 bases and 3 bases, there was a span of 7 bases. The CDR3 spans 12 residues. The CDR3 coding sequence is TGTGCCAGCAGTTCGTACTACTACGAGCAGTACTTC. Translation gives CASSSYYYEQYF.

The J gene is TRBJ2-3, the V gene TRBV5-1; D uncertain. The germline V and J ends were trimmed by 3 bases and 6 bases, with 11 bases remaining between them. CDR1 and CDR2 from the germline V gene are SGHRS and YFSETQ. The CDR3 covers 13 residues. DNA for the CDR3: TGCGCCAGCAGCTCACCAGGTGCGGATACGCAGTATTTT. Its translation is CASSSPGADTQYF.

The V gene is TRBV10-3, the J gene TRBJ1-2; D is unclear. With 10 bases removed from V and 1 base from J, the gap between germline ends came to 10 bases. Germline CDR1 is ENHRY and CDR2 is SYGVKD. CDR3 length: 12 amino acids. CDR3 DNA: TGTGCCACCAGCGAGCATAACTATGGCTACACCTTC. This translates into CATSEHNYGYTF.

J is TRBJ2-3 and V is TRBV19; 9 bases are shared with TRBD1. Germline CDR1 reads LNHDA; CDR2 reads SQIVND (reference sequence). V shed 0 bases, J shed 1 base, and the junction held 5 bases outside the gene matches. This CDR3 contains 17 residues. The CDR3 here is CASSIDWTGEGTDTQYF. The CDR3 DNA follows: TGTGCCAGTAGTATAGACTGGACAGGGGAGGGCACAGATACGCAGTATTTT.

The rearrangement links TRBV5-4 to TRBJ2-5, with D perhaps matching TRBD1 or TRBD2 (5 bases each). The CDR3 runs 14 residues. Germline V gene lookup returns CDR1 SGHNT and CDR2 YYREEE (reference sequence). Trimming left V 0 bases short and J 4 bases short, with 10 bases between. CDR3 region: CASSLVRDAETQYF. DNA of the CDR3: TGTGCCAGCAGCTTGGTGAGGGACGCAGAGACCCAGTACTTC.

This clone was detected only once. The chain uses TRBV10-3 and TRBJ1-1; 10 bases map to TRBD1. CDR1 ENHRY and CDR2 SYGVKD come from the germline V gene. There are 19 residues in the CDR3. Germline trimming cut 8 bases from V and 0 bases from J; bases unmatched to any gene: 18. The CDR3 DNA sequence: TGTGCCATCCCTGAGCGGGGGGACAGGGGTAATAGGGTGAACACTGAAGCTTTCTTT. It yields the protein CAIPERGDRGNRVNTEAFF.

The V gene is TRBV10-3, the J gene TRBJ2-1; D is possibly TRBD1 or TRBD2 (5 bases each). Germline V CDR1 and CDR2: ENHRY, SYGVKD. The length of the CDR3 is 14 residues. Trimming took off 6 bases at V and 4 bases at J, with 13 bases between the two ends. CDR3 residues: CAISRDGLYNEQFF. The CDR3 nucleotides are TGTGCCATCAGCCGGGACGGTTTGTACAATGAGCAGTTCTTC.

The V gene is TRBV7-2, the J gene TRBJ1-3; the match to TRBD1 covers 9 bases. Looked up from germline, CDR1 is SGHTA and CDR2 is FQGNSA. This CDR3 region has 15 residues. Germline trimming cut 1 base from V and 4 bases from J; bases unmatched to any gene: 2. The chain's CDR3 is CASSLGTGVGNTIYF. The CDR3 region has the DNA TGTGCCAGCAGCTTAGGGACAGGGGTAGGAAACACCATATATTTT.

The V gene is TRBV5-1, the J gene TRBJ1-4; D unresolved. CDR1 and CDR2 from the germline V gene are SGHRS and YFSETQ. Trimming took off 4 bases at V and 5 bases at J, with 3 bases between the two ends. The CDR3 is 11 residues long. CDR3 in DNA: TGCGCCAGCAGCCAGAATGAAAAACTGTTTTTT. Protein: CASSQNEKLFF.

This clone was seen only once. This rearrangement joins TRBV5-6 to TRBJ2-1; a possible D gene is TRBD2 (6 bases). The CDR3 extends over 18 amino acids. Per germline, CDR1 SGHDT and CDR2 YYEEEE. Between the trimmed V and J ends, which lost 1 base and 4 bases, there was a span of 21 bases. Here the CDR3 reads CASSLKLAESRGYNEQFF. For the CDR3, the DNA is TGTGCCAGCAGCTTGAAGTTAGCGGAGTCGAGGGGTTACAATGAGCAGTTCTTC.

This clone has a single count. Here the CDR3 DNA reads TGTGCCAGCAGCTTGGGGGGGACAGGATCCTCCTACGAGCAGTACTTC. Protein sequence: CASSLGGTGSSYEQYF. The chain couples TRBV5-8 to TRBJ2-7, with 8 bases identical to TRBD1. V lost 0 bases and J lost 0; bases outside the gene matches: 5. The CDR3 runs 16 residues. The germline V gene encodes CDR1 SGHTS and CDR2 YDEGEE.

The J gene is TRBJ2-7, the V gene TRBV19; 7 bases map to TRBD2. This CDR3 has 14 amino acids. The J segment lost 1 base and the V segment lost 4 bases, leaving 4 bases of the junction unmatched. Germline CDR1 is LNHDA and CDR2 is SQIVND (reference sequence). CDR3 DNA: TGTGCCAGTAGTAACGGCGGGGGATCCTACGAGCAGTACTTC. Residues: CASSNGGGSYEQYF.

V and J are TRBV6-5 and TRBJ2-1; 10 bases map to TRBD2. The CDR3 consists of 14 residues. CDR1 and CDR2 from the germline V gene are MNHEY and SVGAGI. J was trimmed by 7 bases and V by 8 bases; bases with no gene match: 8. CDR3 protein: CASGRTSGGNEQFF. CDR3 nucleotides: TGTGCCAGCGGCCGGACTAGCGGCGGGAATGAGCAGTTCTTC.

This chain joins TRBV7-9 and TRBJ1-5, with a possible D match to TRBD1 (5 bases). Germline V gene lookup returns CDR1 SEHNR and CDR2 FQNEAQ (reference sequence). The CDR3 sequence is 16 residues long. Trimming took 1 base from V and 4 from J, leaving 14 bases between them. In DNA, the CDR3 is TGTGCCAGCAGCTTAGGCGGGACGGGTAATAATCAGCCCCAGCATTTT. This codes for CASSLGGTGNNQPQHF.

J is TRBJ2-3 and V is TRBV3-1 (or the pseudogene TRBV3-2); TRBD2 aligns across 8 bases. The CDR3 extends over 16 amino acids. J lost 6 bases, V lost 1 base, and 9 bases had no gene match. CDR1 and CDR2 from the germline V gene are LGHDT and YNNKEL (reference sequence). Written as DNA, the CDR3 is TGTGCCAGCAGCCAAGTTTTAGCGGGGCCAGGCGATACGCAGTATTTT. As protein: CASSQVLAGPGDTQYF.

The CDR3 coding sequence is TGTGCTAGTGGTTTATTGACGGGTATCCCAGATACGCAGTATTTT. Protein: CASGLLTGIPDTQYF. V is TRBV12-5 and J is TRBJ2-3; D unresolved. Trimming shortened V by 3 bases and J by 4 bases, and 14 bases separated the two germline ends. Germline V CDR1 and CDR2: LGHNT, FRNRAP. This CDR3 is 15 amino acids long.

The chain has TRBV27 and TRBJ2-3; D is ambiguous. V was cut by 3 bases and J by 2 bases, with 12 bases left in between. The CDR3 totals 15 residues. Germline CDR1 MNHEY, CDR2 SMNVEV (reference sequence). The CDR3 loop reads CASSFEGSNTDTQYF. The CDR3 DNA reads TGTGCCAGCAGTTTCGAAGGATCTAACACAGATACGCAGTATTTT.

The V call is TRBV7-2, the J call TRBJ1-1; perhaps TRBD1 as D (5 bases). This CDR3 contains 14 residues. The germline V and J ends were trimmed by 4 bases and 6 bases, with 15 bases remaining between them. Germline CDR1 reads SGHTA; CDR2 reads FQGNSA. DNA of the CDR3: TGTGCCAGCAGCTCCAGGGAATCTGTGGCTGAAGCTTTCTTT. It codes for CASSSRESVAEAFF.

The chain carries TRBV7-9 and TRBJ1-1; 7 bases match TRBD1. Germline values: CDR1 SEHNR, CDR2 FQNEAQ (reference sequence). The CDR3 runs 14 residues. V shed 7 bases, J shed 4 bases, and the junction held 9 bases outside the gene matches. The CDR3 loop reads CASTPTGPSTEAFF. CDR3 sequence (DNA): TGTGCCAGCACTCCGACAGGGCCTAGCACTGAAGCTTTCTTT.

CDR3 amino acids: CASTLFSGTRGTHTQYF. CDR3 nucleotide sequence: TGTGCCAGCACCCTGTTTTCCGGGACTAGAGGGACTCATACGCAGTATTTT. The chain couples TRBV2 to TRBJ2-3; 8 bases align to TRBD2. The CDR3 has 17 residues. The V gene end was trimmed by 7 bases and the J gene end by 7 bases; junction bases not matched to a gene: 19. Germline V gives CDR1 SNHLY, CDR2 FYNNEI.

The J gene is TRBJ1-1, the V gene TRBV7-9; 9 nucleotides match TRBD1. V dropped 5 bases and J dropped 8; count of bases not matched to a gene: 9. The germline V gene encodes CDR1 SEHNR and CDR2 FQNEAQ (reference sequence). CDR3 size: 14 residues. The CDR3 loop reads CASSPRDRVGEAFF. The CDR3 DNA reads TGTGCCAGCAGCCCCCGGGACAGGGTTGGAGAAGCTTTCTTT.